Listed here are 18 T cell receptor beta chains from one sample, sequenced in a study of cytomegalovirus exposure and HLA in healthy donors. The PCR employed 60 Vbeta primers together with 13 Jbeta primers. Data came from immunoSEQ multiplex PCR; TCRdb stores just in-frame clones and leaves some out. The sample consists of 200,000 or so clones, approximately 81% of them appearing once. Sequences were obtained from PBMCs. Receptors were obtained from a boy aged 5-17 years in good health and CMV-seronegative.

The rearrangement joins TRBV28 to TRBJ1-5; the D is unclear. CDR1 and CDR2 from the germline V gene are MDHEN and SYDVKM. The CDR3 sequence is 11 residues long. Trimming removed 9 bases from V and 2 bases from J, with 5 bases in between. Here the CDR3 DNA reads TGTGCCAGTAGCGGCAATCAGCCCCAGCATTTT. Its translation is CASSGNQPQHF.

The gene calls are TRBV6-5 and TRBJ2-7; 11 bases agree with TRBD2. Looked up from germline, CDR1 is MNHEY and CDR2 is SVGAGI. This CDR3 has 15 amino acids. After removal of 4 bases from V and 3 bases from J, the junction contained 5 bases not matched to a gene. The CDR3 here is CASSLTGTSGYEQYF. For the CDR3, the DNA is TGTGCCAGCAGTTTAACCGGGACTAGCGGCTACGAGCAGTACTTC.

This chain links TRBV2 with TRBJ1-4, with 8 bases fitting TRBD1. The CDR3 is 13 residues long. Per the germline V gene, CDR1 is SNHLY and CDR2 is FYNNEI. V lost 9 bases to trimming and J lost 5 bases; unmatched junction nucleotides: 5. CDR3 amino acids: CASYRDRNEKLFF. The CDR3 DNA is TGTGCCAGTTACCGGGACAGGAATGAAAAACTGTTTTTT.

The chain employs TRBV7-2 and TRBJ1-1; D gene ambiguous. V was clipped by 3 bases and J by 4 bases, with 15 bases between them. Germline V CDR1 and CDR2: SGHTA, FQGNSA. There are 15 residues in the CDR3. CDR3 region: CASSLSSSASTEAFF. For the CDR3, the DNA is TGTGCCAGCAGCTTGAGTTCCTCCGCGAGCACTGAAGCTTTCTTT. Filled out from reference TRBV7-2 and TRBJ1-1, the complete variable domain reads GAGVSQSPSNKVTEKGKDVELRCDPISGHTALYWYRQSLGQGLEFLIYFQGNSAPDKSGLPSDRFSAERTGGSVSTLTIQRTQQEDSAVYLCASSLSSSASTEAFFGQGTRLTVV.

This sequence joins TRBV27 and TRBJ2-3; perhaps TRBD2 as D (5 bases). Trimming shortened V by 11 bases and J by 6 bases, and 12 bases separated the two germline ends. Germline CDR1 is MNHEY and CDR2 is SMNVEV (reference sequence). The CDR3 is 11 amino acids. CDR3 coding DNA: TGTGCCTCGCTCCGCGGGGATACGCAGTATTTT. Its protein is CASLRGDTQYF.

The rearrangement links TRBV27 to TRBJ2-7; the D gene is possibly TRBD1 (5 bases). The ends were cut back, 5 bases at V and 2 bases at J, with 10 bases in the middle. Germline V CDR1 and CDR2: MNHEY, SMNVEV (reference sequence). The length of the CDR3 is 13 residues. The CDR3: CASSAGNPYEQYF. In DNA, the CDR3 is TGTGCCAGCAGTGCAGGGAACCCCTACGAGCAGTACTTC.

The genes are TRBV27 and TRBJ2-1, with 12 bases matching TRBD2. V gave up 7 bases and J gave up 4 bases; unmatched junction bases: 8. Germline CDR1 reads MNHEY; CDR2 reads SMNVEV (reference sequence). This CDR3 has 16 amino acids. The CDR3 loop reads CASTPSGTSGYNEQFF. The CDR3 DNA reads as TGTGCCAGCACCCCTTCGGGGACTAGCGGGTACAATGAGCAGTTCTTC.

The V gene is TRBV9, the J gene TRBJ1-1, with D tentatively TRBD1 (5 bases). The germline gives CDR1 SGDLS, CDR2 YYNGEE. The germline V and J ends were trimmed by 0 bases and 1 base, with 10 bases remaining between them. The CDR3 spans 15 residues. CDR3 sequence (DNA): TGTGCCAGCAGCGTAGCCGGGGGTCCGAACACTGAAGCTTTCTTT. Its translation: CASSVAGGPNTEAFF.

The genes are TRBV10-1 and TRBJ2-3; 10 bases agree with TRBD2. This CDR3 contains 14 residues. Germline CDR1 is WNHNN and CDR2 is SYGVQD (reference sequence). V was pared by 6 bases and J by 3 bases, with 3 bases of the junction left unmatched. The DNA of the CDR3 is TGCGCCAGCAGAGCGACTAGCGGGACAGATACGCAGTATTTT. It encodes CASRATSGTDTQYF.

This clone was seen a single time. The rearrangement joins TRBV27 to TRBJ1-6, with D tentatively TRBD1 (6 bases). Trimming removed 8 bases from V and 9 bases from J, with 11 bases in between. This CDR3 region has 12 residues. The germline V gene has CDR1 MNHEY and CDR2 SMNVEV (reference sequence). In DNA form, the CDR3 reads TGTGCCAGCCGGAGGGGGGGTTCACCCCTCCACTTT. Protein: CASRRGGSPLHF.

This clone was detected only a few times. The chain combines TRBV6-5 with TRBJ1-2; D is uncertain. Germline V gene sequence: CDR1 MNHEY, CDR2 SVGAGI. This CDR3 has 13 residues. The V end lost 7 bases, the J end lost 0 bases, and 9 bases lay between the germline ends. The CDR3 nucleotides read TGTGCCAGCATTTCCCCAACTAACTATGGCTACACCTTC. Protein: CASISPTNYGYTF.

The chain combines TRBV5-8 with TRBJ1-2; D gene uncertain. V was clipped by 4 bases and J by 5 bases, with 12 bases between them. Per germline, CDR1 SGHTS and CDR2 YDEGEE. The CDR3 is made up of 13 amino acids. The chain's CDR3 is CASSPPRRYGYTF. The CDR3 coding sequence is TGTGCCAGCAGCCCCCCTAGGCGGTATGGCTACACCTTC.

This clone was seen a few times. This rearrangement joins TRBV11-3 to TRBJ2-2; the D gene is possibly TRBD2 (6 bases). The germline V and J ends were trimmed by 7 bases and 4 bases, with 13 bases remaining between them. From germline, CDR1 is SGHNT and CDR2 YENEEA. The CDR3 runs 14 residues. The CDR3 loop reads CASNMGGSTGELFF. The CDR3 bases are TGTGCCAGCAACATGGGGGGATCCACCGGGGAGCTGTTTTTT.

This clone was seen a single time. The chain uses TRBV2 and TRBJ1-2; D remains unclear. Germline CDR1 reads SNHLY; CDR2 reads FYNNEI. CDR3 length: 15 residues. The germline V and J ends were trimmed by 1 base and 3 bases, with 12 bases remaining between them. The CDR3 coding sequence is TGTGCCAGCAGTGAAGTTACACCTGATTACTATGGCTACACCTTC. Protein: CASSEVTPDYYGYTF.

The DNA of the CDR3 is TGCGCCAGCAGCTTGCGGCTAGCGGGAGGCGGTGAGCAGTACTTC. This gives the protein CASSLRLAGGGEQYF. The chain has TRBV5-1 and TRBJ2-7; the match to TRBD2 covers 11 bases. Germline CDR1 and CDR2: SGHRS and YFSETQ. V was pared by 1 base and J by 7 bases, with 7 bases of the junction left unmatched. CDR3 length: 15 amino acids.

This clone was found a few times. The chain combines TRBV21-1 with TRBJ2-2; TRBD2 is the table's D call, not checked against the DNA. TRBV21-1 is designated a pseudogene. The CDR3 consists of 17 residues. The CDR3 reads CASSKGTVRGNTGELFF. Here the CDR3 DNA reads TGTGCCAGCAGCAAAGGTACGGTAAGAGGGAATACCGGGGAGCTGTTTTTT.

The chain uses TRBV4-1 and TRBJ2-7; 10 bases match TRBD2. This CDR3 region has 15 residues. Germline assignment: CDR1 MGHRA and CDR2 YSYEKL. Losses at the gene ends were 1 base for V and 7 bases for J; bases not matched to a gene: 7. The CDR3 loop is CASSQVASGRGEQYF. The DNA of the CDR3 is TGCGCCAGCAGCCAAGTGGCTAGCGGGAGAGGGGAGCAGTACTTC.

This chain connects TRBV27 to TRBJ2-1, with TRBD2 matching 12 bases. V trimming: 0 bases; J trimming: 9 bases; junction bases outside the gene matches: 9. This CDR3 is built from 17 residues. CDR1 is MNHEY and CDR2 is SMNVEV in the germline V gene (reference sequence). CDR3 sequence (DNA): TGTGCCAGCAGTTTATCGAACCCTAGCGGGAGGGATCTTGAGCAGTTCTTC. It codes for CASSLSNPSGRDLEQFF.